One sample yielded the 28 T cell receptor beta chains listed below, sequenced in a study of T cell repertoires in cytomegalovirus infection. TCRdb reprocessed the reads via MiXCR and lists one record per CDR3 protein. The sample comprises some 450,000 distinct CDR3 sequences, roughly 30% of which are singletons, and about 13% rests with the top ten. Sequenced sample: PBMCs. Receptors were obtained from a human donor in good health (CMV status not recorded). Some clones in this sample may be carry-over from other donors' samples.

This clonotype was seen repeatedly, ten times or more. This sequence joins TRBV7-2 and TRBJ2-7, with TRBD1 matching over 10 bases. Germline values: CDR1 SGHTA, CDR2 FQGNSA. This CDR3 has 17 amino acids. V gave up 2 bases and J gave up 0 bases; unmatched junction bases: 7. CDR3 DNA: TGTGCCAGCAGCTTAATGGGACAGGGGACGAGCTCCTACGAGCAGTACTTC. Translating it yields CASSLMGQGTSSYEQYF.

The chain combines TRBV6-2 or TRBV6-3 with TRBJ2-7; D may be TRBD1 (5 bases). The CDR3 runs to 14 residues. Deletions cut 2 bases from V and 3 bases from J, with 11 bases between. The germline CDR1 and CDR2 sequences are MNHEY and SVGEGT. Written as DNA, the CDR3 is TGTGCCAGCAGTTACGACAGCCCAGGCTACGAGCAGTACTTC. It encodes CASSYDSPGYEQYF.

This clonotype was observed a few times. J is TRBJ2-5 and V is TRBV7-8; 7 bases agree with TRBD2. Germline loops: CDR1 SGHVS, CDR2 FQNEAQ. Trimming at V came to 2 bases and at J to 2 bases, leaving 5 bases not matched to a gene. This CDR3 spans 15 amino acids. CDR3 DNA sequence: TGTGCCAGCAGCTTAATTCCTAGCGGACAAGAGACCCAGTACTTC. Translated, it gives CASSLIPSGQETQYF.

CDR3 sequence: CASSLLTGANEQFF. CDR3 coding DNA: TGTGCCAGCAGCTTGTTGACAGGGGCCAATGAGCAGTTCTTC. The rearrangement joins TRBV5-6 to TRBJ2-1; TRBD1 matches 8 bases. Germline V gives CDR1 SGHDT, CDR2 YYEEEE. With 1 base clipped from V and 6 bases from J, the junction kept 3 bases outside the gene matches. The length of the CDR3 is 14 residues.

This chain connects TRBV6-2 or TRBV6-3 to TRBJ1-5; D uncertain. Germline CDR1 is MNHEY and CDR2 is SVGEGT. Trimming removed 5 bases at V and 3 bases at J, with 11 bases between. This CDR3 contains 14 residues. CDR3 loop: CASSQASSNQPQHF. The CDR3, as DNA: TGTGCCAGCAGTCAGGCCAGCTCCAATCAGCCCCAGCATTTT.

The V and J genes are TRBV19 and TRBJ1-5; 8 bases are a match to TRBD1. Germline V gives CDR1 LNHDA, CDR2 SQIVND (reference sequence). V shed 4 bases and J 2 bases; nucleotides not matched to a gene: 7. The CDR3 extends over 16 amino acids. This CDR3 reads CASSRPGTGRNQPQHF. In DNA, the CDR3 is TGTGCCAGTAGTAGACCCGGGACAGGCCGCAATCAGCCCCAGCATTTT. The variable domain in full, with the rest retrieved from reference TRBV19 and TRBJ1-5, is DGGITQSPKYLFRKEGQNVTLSCEQNLNHDAMYWYRQDPGQGLRLIYYSQIVNDFQKGDIAEGYSVSREKKESFPLTVTSAQKNPTAFYLCASSRPGTGRNQPQHFGDGTRLSIL.

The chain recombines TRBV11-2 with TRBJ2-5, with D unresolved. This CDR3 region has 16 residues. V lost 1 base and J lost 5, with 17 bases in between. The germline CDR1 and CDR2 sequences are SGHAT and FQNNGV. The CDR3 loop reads CASSLVIVPLRETQYF. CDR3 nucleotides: TGTGCCAGCAGCTTAGTAATTGTTCCGCTTCGGGAGACCCAGTACTTC.

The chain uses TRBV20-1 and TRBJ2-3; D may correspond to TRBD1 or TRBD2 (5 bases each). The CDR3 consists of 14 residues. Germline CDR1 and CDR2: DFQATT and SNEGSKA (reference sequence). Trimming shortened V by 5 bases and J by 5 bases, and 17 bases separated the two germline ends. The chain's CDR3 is CSAGGSGRGDTQYF. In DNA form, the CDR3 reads TGCAGTGCTGGGGGATCTGGACGGGGAGATACGCAGTATTTT.

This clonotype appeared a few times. The CDR3 spells CASSYRDRENSPLHF. The CDR3 DNA sequence: TGTGCCAGCAGTTACAGGGACAGGGAGAATTCACCCCTCCACTTT. The chain joins TRBV6-5 to TRBJ1-6; 9 nucleotides agree with TRBD1. CDR3 length: 15 residues. V was pared by 2 bases and J by 7 bases, with 3 bases of the junction left unmatched. CDR1 MNHEY and CDR2 SVGAGI come from the germline V gene.

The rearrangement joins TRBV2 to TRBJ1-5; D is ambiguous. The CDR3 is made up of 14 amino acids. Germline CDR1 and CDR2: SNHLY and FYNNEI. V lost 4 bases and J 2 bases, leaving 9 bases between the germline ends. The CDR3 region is CASSGTSGNQPQHF. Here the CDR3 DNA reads TGTGCCAGCAGTGGAACGTCTGGCAATCAGCCCCAGCATTTT.

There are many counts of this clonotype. Written as DNA, the CDR3 is TGTGCCAGCAGCCCGCTAGCGGGGGGCGGCACAGATACGCAGTATTTT. The encoded protein is CASSPLAGGGTDTQYF. V gene TRBV7-6 combines with J gene TRBJ2-3; 11 bases line up with TRBD2. Germline loops: CDR1 SGHVS, CDR2 FNYEAQ. The CDR3 sequence is 16 residues long. Losses at the gene ends were 5 bases for V and 1 base for J; bases not matched to a gene: 5.

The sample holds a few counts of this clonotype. CDR3 region: CASSPIPGQGNAEQFF. CDR3 coding DNA: TGTGCCAGCAGCCCTATTCCGGGACAGGGTAACGCTGAGCAGTTCTTC. The genes are TRBV7-9 and TRBJ2-1; 9 bases match TRBD1. Germline lookup yields CDR1 SEHNR and CDR2 FQNEAQ (reference sequence). The V gene end was trimmed by 5 bases and the J gene end by 9 bases; junction bases not matched to a gene: 14. This CDR3 has 16 amino acids.

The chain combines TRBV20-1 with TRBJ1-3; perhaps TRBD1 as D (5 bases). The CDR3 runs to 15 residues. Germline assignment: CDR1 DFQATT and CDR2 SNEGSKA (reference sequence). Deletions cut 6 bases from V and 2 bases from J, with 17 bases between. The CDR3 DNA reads TGCAGTGCCCCGGGGGAGGGGACGGCTGGAAACACCATATATTTT. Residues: CSAPGEGTAGNTIYF.

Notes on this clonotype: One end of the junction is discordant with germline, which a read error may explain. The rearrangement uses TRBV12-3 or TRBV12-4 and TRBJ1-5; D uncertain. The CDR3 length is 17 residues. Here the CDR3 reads CASRPGQNFYSTQPQHF. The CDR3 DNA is TGTGCCAGCAGACCTGGGCAGAACTTTTATAGCACTCAGCCCCAGCATTTT.

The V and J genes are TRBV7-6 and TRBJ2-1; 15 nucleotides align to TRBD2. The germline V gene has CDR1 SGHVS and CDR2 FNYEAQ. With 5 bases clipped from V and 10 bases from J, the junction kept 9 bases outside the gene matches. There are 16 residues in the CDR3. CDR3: CASSRTSGGASSEQFF. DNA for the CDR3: TGTGCCAGCAGCAGGACTAGCGGGGGGGCTTCATCCGAGCAGTTCTTC. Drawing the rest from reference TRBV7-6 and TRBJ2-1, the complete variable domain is GAGVSQSPRYKVTKRGQDVALRCDPISGHVSLYWYRQALGQGPEFLTYFNYEAQQDKSGLPNDRFSAERPEGSISTLTIQRTEQRDSAMYRCASSRTSGGASSEQFFGPGTRLTVL.

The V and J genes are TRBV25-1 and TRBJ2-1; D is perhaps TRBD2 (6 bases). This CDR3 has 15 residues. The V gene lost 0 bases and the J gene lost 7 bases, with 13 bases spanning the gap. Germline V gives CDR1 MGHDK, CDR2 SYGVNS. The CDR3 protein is CASSEYLGGGNEQFF. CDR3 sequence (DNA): TGTGCCAGCAGTGAATATCTCGGTGGGGGGAATGAGCAGTTCTTC.

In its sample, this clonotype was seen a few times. In nucleotides, the CDR3 is TGTGCCAGCAGGCCCGAAAAGACCCAGTACTTC. It specifies CASRPEKTQYF. The chain couples TRBV2 to TRBJ2-5; D gene ambiguous. From germline, CDR1 is SNHLY and CDR2 FYNNEI. The V and J ends lost 6 bases and 6 bases respectively, with 8 bases between them. The CDR3 length is 11 residues.

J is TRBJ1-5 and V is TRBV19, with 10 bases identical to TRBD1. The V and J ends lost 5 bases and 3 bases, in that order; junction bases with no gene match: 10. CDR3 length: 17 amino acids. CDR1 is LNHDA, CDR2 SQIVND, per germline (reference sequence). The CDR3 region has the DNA TGTGCCAGTAGTTTCCTGACAGGGGGCAAGGTCAATCAGCCCCAGCATTTT. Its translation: CASSFLTGGKVNQPQHF.

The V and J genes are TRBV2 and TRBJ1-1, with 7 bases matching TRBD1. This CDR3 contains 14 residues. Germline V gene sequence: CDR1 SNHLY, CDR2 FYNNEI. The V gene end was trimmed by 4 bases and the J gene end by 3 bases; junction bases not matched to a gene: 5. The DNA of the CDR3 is TGTGCCAGCAGTGCAAACAGGGGTGACACTGAAGCTTTCTTT. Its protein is CASSANRGDTEAFF.

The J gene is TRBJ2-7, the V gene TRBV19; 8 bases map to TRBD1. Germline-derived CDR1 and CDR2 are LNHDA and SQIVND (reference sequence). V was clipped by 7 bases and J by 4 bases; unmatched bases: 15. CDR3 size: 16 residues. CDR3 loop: CASTPGAGTGPYEQYF. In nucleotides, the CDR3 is TGTGCCAGTACTCCCGGCGCCGGGACAGGACCATACGAGCAGTACTTC.

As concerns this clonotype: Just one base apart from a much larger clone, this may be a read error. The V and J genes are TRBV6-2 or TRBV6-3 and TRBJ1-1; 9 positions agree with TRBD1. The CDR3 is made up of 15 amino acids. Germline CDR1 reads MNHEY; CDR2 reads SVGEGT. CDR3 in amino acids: CASSYPGTGSFGALF. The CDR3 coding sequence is TGTGCCAGCAGTTACCCCGGGACAGGGTCCTTTGGGGCTTTATTT.

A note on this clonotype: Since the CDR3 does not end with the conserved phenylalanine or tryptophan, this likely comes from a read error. CDR3 nucleotide sequence: TGCGCCAGCAGCCCAGAACGGGCCCGCGATACCATATATTGT. This gives the protein CASSPERARDTIYC. The chain is built from TRBV4-1 and TRBJ1-3; no clear D gene. The CDR3 consists of 14 residues. The V and J ends lost 4 bases and 10 bases respectively, with 17 bases between them. CDR1 MGHRA and CDR2 YSYEKL come from the germline V gene.

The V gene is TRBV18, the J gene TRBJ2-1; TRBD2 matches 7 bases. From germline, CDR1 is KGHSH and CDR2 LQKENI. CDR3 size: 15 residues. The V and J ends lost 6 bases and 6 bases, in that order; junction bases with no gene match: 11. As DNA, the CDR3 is TGTGCCAGCTCGACGGGGAGGGGCCTCGGCAATGAGCAGTTCTTC. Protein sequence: CASSTGRGLGNEQFF.

CDR3 sequence: CSARGLAGYEQYF. The CDR3 region has the DNA TGCAGTGCTAGAGGTCTAGCGGGCTACGAGCAGTACTTC. V and J are TRBV20-1 and TRBJ2-7; 8 bases align to TRBD2. The CDR3 is 13 residues long. CDR1 and CDR2 from the germline V gene are DFQATT and SNEGSKA (reference sequence). The trim removed 1 base at V and 3 bases at J, leaving 2 bases unmatched.

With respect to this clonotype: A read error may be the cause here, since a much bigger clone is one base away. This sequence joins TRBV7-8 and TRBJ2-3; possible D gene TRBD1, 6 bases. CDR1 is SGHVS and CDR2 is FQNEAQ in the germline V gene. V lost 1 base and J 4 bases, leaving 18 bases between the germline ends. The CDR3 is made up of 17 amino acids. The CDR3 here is CASSLELGALWADTQYF. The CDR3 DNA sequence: TGTGCCAGCAGCTTAGAATTGGGGGCGCTGTGGGCAGATACGCAGTATTTT.

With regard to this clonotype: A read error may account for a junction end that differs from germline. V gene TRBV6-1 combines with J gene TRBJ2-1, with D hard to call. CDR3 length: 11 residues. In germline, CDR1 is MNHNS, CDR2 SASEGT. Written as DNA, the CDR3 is TGTGCCAGCAGTTCCCACAATGAGCCGTTCTTC. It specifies CASSSHNEPFF.

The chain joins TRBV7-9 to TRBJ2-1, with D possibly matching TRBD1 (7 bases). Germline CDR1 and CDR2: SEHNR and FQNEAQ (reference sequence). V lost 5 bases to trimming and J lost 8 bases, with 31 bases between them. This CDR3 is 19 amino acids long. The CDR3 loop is CASSRRHLHPTGRRDEQFF. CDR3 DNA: TGTGCCAGCAGCCGAAGACATTTACACCCGACAGGGAGGAGGGATGAGCAGTTCTTC.

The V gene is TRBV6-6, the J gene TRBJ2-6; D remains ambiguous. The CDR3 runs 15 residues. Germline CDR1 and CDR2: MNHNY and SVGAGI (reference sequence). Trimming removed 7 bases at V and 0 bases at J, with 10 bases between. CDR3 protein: CASTDAHSGANVLTF. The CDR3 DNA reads TGTGCCAGCACCGACGCCCACTCTGGGGCCAACGTCCTGACTTTC.